These 11 T cell receptor beta chains were all obtained from the same sample, sequenced in a study of regulatory T cells in long-lasting Graves disease. Time point of the sample: newly diagnosed GD, antithyroid drugs for less than 3 months. Preparation of the TCR library used RNA extracted from PBMCs. Building of the TCR beta libraries involved iRepertoire HTBI primers and Arm-PCR of CDR3 regions. TCRdb re-called the multiplex PCR reads with MiXCR, one entry per CDR3 protein. The sample yields roughly 360,000 distinct CDR3 sequences, over 9.5% seen once. These data also formed part of another study, on T cells in Graves' hyperthyroidism and ophthalmopathy.

Material: peripheral blood mononuclear cells (PBMCs), obtained at new diagnosis, from a patient treated with antithyroid drugs. These receptors all stem from a young woman with Graves disease.

This clonotype was picked up many times. The rearrangement uses TRBV7-2 and TRBJ1-6; TRBD1 matches 9 bases. CDR1 is SGHTA, CDR2 FQGNSA, per germline. This CDR3 contains 15 residues. J was trimmed by 7 bases and V by 5 bases; bases with no gene match: 6. CDR3 bases: TGTGCCAGCAGCCCTCGGGACAGGGCCAATTCACCCCTCCACTTT. Amino acid sequence: CASSPRDRANSPLHF.

In its sample, this clonotype was seen many times. The V gene is TRBV5-6, the J gene TRBJ2-1; 11 nucleotides match TRBD2. The junction had 12 bases not matched to a gene; V was cut back by 6 bases and J by 7 bases. The CDR3 contains 16 residues. CDR1 and CDR2 (germline): SGHDT, YYEEEE. The CDR3 region has the DNA TGTGCCAGCATCAACTGGATAGCGGGGGGGCCTAATGAGCAGTTCTTC. This translates into CASINWIAGGPNEQFF.

In its sample, this clonotype was seen many times. The V gene is TRBV12-3 or TRBV12-4, the J gene TRBJ2-3; D unresolved. Trimming took off 2 bases at V and 6 bases at J, with 6 bases between the two ends. CDR3 length: 12 residues. Here the CDR3 reads CASSLFGDTQYF. The CDR3 nucleotides are TGTGCCAGCAGTTTATTCGGGGATACGCAGTATTTT.

The gene calls are TRBV9 and TRBJ2-5; 8 bases match TRBD2. V was pared by 0 bases and J by 4 bases, with 5 bases of the junction left unmatched. The CDR3 has 15 amino acids. In germline, CDR1 is SGDLS, CDR2 YYNGEE. CDR3 DNA: TGTGCCAGCAGCGTAGCGGGGGGGCCCACAGAGACCCAGTACTTC. Encoded protein: CASSVAGGPTETQYF.

This clonotype was seen a handful of times. The V and J genes are TRBV7-9 and TRBJ2-3, with 9 bases lining up with TRBD2. CDR3 length equals 16 residues. With 5 bases clipped from V and 6 bases from J, the junction kept 12 bases outside the gene matches. Per germline, CDR1 SEHNR and CDR2 FQNEAQ (reference sequence). The CDR3 is CASSVILAGPRDTQYF. In DNA, the CDR3 is TGTGCCAGCAGCGTAATACTAGCGGGTCCTAGGGATACGCAGTATTTT.

This clonotype was detected ten times or more. The chain uses TRBV12-3 or TRBV12-4 and TRBJ2-7, with D unclear. Trimming shortened V by 6 bases and J by 2 bases, and 11 bases separated the two germline ends. The CDR3 is 13 amino acids. Written as DNA, the CDR3 is TGTGCCAGCAGCCTGAGAAGTACCTACGAGCAGTACTTC. This gives the protein CASSLRSTYEQYF.

There are many counts of this clonotype. CDR3 nucleotides: TGTGCCAGCAGTTTAAACAGGGGGCTTGTTTACGAGCAGTACTTC. Its translation: CASSLNRGLVYEQYF. The V gene is TRBV28, the J gene TRBJ2-7, with 9 nucleotides matching TRBD1. Germline CDR1 is MDHEN and CDR2 is SYDVKM. The trim removed 2 bases at V and 4 bases at J, leaving 6 bases unmatched. The CDR3 has 15 residues.

At least ten counts were recorded for this clonotype. The chain uses TRBV12-3 or TRBV12-4 and TRBJ1-6; possible D gene TRBD1, 6 bases. V lost 4 bases, J lost 10 bases, and 20 bases lay in between. This CDR3 spans 16 amino acids. The CDR3 sequence: CASSSPRTGIFSPLHF. The CDR3 DNA reads as TGTGCCAGCAGTTCCCCCCGTACAGGGATCTTCTCACCCCTCCACTTT.

The chain uses TRBV11-2 and TRBJ2-3, with a weak D call TRBD1 (7 bases). V was trimmed by 1 base and J by 4 bases, leaving 9 bases between them. Per germline, CDR1 SGHAT and CDR2 FQNNGV. The CDR3 runs to 14 residues. The CDR3 loop reads CASSLARGADTQYF. In nucleotides, the CDR3 is TGTGCCAGCAGCTTAGCCAGGGGGGCAGATACGCAGTATTTT.

There are many counts of this clonotype. The J gene is TRBJ2-5, the V gene TRBV30; weak D call: TRBD1 (5 bases). From germline, CDR1 is GTSNPN and CDR2 SVGIG (reference sequence). Trimming removed 0 bases from V and 5 bases from J, with 10 bases in between. This CDR3 comprises 13 residues. CDR3 DNA sequence: TGTGCCTGGAGTGTAAGGACAAGCGAGACCCAGTACTTC. Its protein is CAWSVRTSETQYF. Combining the CDR3 with reference TRBV30 and TRBJ2-5 gives the whole variable domain SQTIHQWPATLVQPVGSPLSLECTVEGTSNPNLYWYRQAAGRGLQLLFYSVGIGQISSEVPQNLSASRPQDRQFILSSKKLLLSDSGFYLCAWSVRTSETQYFGPGTRLLVL.

This clonotype was seen at least ten times. A read error may produce the germline difference seen at one junction end. The J gene is TRBJ2-1, the V gene TRBV7-3; maybe TRBD1 (5 bases). CDR1 SGHTA and CDR2 FQGTGA come from the germline V gene. The CDR3 consists of 13 residues. CDR3 protein: CASSLGQYNEQFF. The CDR3 nucleotides read TGCGCCAGCAGCTTGGGGCAATACAATGAGCAGTTCTTC.